The clone carrying this T cell receptor beta chain was seen only once. The target antigen is unknown. TCRdb passed the 5' RACE reads through MiXCR, listing each CDR3 protein once. The sample includes about 180,000 distinct CDR3 sequences, roughly 20% of them seen just once. The entry originates in a study of T-cell memory formation after mild COVID-19. The study's findings and limits: Shrinking CD4+ clones resided mostly in CM and EM, and CD8+ ones in EMRA.

The CDR3 has 13 residues. V dropped 6 bases and J dropped 7 bases, with 16 bases sitting between them. Germline assignment: CDR1 SGHKS and CDR2 YYEKEE (reference sequence). This chain links TRBV5-5 with TRBJ1-2; no clear D gene. The sequenced material came from PBMCs or a T cell subset sorted from them (not recorded which). The TCR originated in a man between 18 and 35 years old who had mild COVID-19 (a few samples of this study predate the infection). Cell type and time point are not known. The chain's CDR3 is CASNLGGSGGYTF. The CDR3 bases are TGTGCCAGCAACCTGGGAGGATCGGGTGGCTACACCTTC.